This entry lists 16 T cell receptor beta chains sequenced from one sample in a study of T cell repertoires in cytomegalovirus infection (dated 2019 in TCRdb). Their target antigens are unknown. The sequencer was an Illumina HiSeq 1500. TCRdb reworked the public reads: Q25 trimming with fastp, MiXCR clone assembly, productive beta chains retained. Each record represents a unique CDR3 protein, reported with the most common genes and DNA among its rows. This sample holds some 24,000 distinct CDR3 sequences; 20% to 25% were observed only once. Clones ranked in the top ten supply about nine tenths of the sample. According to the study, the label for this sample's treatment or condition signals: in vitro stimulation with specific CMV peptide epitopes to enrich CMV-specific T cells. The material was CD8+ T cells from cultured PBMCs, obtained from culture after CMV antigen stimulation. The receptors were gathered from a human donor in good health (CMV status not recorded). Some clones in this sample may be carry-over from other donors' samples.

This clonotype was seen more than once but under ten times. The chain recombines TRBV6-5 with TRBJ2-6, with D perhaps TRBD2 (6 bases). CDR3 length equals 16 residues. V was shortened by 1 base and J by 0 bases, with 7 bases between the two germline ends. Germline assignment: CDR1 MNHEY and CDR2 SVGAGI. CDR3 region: CASSYFSGSGANVLTF. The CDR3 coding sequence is TGTGCCAGCAGTTACTTTAGCGGCTCTGGGGCCAACGTCCTGACTTTC.

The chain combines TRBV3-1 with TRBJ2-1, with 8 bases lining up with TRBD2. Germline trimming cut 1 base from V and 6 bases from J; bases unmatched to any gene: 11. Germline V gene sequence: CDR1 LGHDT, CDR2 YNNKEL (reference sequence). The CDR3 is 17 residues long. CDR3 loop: CASSQGVRGSGGNEQFF. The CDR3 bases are TGTGCCAGCAGCCAAGGGGTTCGTGGGAGCGGGGGCAATGAGCAGTTCTTC.

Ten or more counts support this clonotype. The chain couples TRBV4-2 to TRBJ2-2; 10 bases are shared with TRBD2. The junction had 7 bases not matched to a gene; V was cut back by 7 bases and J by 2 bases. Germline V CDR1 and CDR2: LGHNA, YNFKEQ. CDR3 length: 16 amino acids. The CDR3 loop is CASNPLAGDNTGELFF. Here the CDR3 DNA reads TGTGCCAGCAACCCTCTAGCGGGGGATAACACCGGGGAGCTGTTTTTT.

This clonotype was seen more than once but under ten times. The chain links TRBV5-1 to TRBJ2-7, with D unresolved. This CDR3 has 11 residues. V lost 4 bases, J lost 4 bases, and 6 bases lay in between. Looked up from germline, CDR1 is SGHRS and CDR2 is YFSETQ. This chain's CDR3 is CASSQEYEQYF. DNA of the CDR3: TGCGCCAGCAGCCAAGAATACGAGCAGTACTTC.

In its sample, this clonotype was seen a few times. CDR3 sequence reads: CATATGNYGYTF. In DNA form, the CDR3 reads TGTGCCACCGCGACAGGAAACTATGGCTACACCTTC. The V gene is TRBV6-2 or TRBV6-3, the J gene TRBJ1-2; TRBD1 is a possible D gene (6 bases). CDR1 is MNHEY, CDR2 SVGEGT, per germline. V lost 10 bases and J 2 bases, leaving 11 bases between the germline ends. This CDR3 has 12 amino acids.

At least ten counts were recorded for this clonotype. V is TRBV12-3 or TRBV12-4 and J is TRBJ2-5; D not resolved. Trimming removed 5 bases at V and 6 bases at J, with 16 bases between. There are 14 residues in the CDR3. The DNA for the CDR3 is TGTGCCAGCAGTCTCTCGACACTACAGAAGACCCAGTACTTC. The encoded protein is CASSLSTLQKTQYF.

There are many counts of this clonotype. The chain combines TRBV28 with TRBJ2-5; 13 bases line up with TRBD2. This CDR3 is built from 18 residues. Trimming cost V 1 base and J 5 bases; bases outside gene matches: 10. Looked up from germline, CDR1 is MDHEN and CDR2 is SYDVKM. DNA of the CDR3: TGTGCCAGCAGTTTATCCGGGACTAGCGGGAACCACCCCGAGACCCAGTACTTC. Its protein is CASSLSGTSGNHPETQYF.

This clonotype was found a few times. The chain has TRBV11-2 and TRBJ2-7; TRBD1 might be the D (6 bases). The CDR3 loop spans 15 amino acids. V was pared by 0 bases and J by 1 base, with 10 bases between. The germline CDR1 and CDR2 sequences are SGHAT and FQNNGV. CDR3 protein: CASSLEGQGSYEQYF. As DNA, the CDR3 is TGTGCCAGCAGCTTAGAGGGACAAGGTTCCTACGAGCAGTACTTC.

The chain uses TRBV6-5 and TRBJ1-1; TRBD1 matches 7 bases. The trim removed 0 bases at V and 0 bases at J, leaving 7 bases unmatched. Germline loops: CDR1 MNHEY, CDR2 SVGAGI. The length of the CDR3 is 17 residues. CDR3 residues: CASSYSRTGGMNTEAFF. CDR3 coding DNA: TGTGCCAGCAGTTACTCCCGGACAGGCGGCATGAACACTGAAGCTTTCTTT.

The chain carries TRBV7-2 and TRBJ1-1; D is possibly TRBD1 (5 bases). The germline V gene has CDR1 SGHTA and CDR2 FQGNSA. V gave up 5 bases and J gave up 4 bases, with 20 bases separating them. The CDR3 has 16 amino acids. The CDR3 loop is CASSPRDLALGTEAFF. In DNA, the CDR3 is TGTGCCAGCAGCCCGCGGGACCTCGCCCTGGGCACTGAAGCTTTCTTT.

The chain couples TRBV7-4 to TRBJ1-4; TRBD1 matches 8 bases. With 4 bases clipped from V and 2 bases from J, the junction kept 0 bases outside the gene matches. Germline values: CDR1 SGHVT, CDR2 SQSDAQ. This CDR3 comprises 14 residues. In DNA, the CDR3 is TGTGCCAGCAGCTGGACAGGGACTAATGAAAAACTGTTTTTT. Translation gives CASSWTGTNEKLFF.

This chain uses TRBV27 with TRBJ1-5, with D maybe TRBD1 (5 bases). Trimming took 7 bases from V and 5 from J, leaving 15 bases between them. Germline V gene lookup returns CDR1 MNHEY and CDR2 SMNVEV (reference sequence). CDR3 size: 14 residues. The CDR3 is CASKETGDYQPQHF. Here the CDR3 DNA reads TGTGCCAGCAAGGAGACGGGGGATTATCAGCCCCAGCATTTT.

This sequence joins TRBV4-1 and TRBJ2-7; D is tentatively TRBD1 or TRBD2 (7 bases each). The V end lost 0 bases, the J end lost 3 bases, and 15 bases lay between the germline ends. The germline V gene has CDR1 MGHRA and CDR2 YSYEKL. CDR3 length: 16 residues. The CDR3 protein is CASSQDRGGLNYEQYF. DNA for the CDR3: TGCGCCAGCAGCCAAGACAGGGGGGGGCTTAACTACGAGCAGTACTTC.

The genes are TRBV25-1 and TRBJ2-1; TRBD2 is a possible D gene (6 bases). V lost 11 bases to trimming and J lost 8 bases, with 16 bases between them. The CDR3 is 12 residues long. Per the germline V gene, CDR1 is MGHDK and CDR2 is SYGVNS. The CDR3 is CALAGSGDEQFF. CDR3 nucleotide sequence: TGTGCCCTTGCGGGGTCGGGGGATGAGCAGTTCTTC.

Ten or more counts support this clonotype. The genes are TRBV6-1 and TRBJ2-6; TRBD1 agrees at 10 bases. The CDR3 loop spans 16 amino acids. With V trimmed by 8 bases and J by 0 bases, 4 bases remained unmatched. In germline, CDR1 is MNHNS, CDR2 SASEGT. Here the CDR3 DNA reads TGTGCCAGCGGGGGGGACAGGGGCTCTGGGGCCAACGTCCTGACTTTC. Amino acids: CASGGDRGSGANVLTF.

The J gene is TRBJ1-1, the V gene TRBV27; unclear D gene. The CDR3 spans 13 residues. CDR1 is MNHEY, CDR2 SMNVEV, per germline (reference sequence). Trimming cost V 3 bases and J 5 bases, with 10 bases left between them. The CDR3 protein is CASSLAARTEAFF. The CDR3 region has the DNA TGTGCCAGCAGTTTGGCAGCCCGGACTGAAGCTTTCTTT.